This T cell receptor (beta chain) is drawn from a study of T cells after yellow fever vaccination. Of note for this clonotype: Antigen unknown. The junction differs from germline at one of its ends, possibly a read error.

One entry per CDR3 protein results from TCRdb running MiXCR on the 5' RACE reads. This table holds around 610,000 distinct CDR3 sequences, less than 15% found once. Germline V gene lookup returns CDR1 SGHRS and CDR2 YFSETQ. This CDR3 is 12 amino acids long. Broader study findings: When the response was secondary, it was weaker but reached its peak faster, day 5 versus 15.

The source of this sequence is a man aged 25-45 years who received the YFV17D yellow fever vaccine. The chain is built from TRBV5-1 and TRBJ2-5; the D is unclear. The sample consisted of PBMCs, taken on the day of the yellow fever booster vaccination. The CDR3 bases are TGCGCCAGCAGCAAGGCGGCGAAGACCCAGCACTTC. The encoded protein is CASSKAAKTQHF.